The clone carrying this T cell receptor (beta chain) was picked up a small number of times. TCRdb analysed the 5' RACE reads with MiXCR anew, one entry per CDR3 protein. The sample carries roughly 250,000 distinct CDR3 sequences, over 10% recorded once. This sample was included in a study of T cells after yellow fever vaccination. The wider study: Fractions of limited cellularity were prepared by means of SMART-Seq v4 Ultra Low Input.

The germline gives CDR1 MNHNS, CDR2 SASEGT. CDR3 length: 14 residues. Trimming removed 6 bases from V and 13 bases from J; junction bases left unmatched: 12. This clonotype was obtained from a man under 40 who received the YFV17D yellow fever vaccine. This specimen consisted of CD4+ T cells sorted from PBMCs, obtained 45 days after the yellow fever booster vaccination. J is TRBJ2-6 and V is TRBV6-1; TRBD1 matches at 7 bases. The CDR3, as DNA: TGTGCCAGCAGCCCCCTCCGGGACAGTCGGGTCCTGACTTTC. The encoded protein is CASSPLRDSRVLTF.